Listed below are T cell receptor beta chains from one sample, sequenced in a study of neurological immune-mediated disorders. TCRdb reanalysed the 5' RACE reads using MiXCR and keeps one entry per CDR3 protein. The table includes about 66,000 distinct CDR3 sequences, roughly 4.5% detected once. The sample consisted of PBMCs. Receptors were obtained from a man aged 25 to 45 with multiple sclerosis. Each CDR3 is given with its conserved first and last residue. D genes are given only for firm matches. Some rows have no size entry. The others give once, few or many, or a class for an expanded clone.

d_call	v_call	j_call	clone_size	cdr3_nt	cdr3_aa
TRBD1	TRBV27	TRBJ1-6	medium-sized	TGTGCCAGCAGTTCCCGGACAGGGCGTTCTTCACCCCTCCACTTT	CASSSRTGRSSPLHF
.	TRBV5-1	TRBJ1-2	few	TGCGCCAGCAGCTCCTTCGATGGGGGGCGATTTAATGGCTACACCTTC	CASSSFDGGRFNGYTF
.	TRBV5-5	TRBJ2-3	many	TGTGCCAGCAGCTTCACAGGGACCACAGATACGCAGTATTTT	CASSFTGTTDTQYF
TRBD1	TRBV5-1	TRBJ2-3	medium-sized	TGCGCCAGCAGGTCGTTAGGGGGCTTCGGCACAGATACGCAGTATTTT	CASRSLGGFGTDTQYF
TRBD1	TRBV10-2	TRBJ1-6	many	TGCGCCAGCAGTGGTTTAGGGACAGGGGCTTCACCCCTCCACTTT	CASSGLGTGASPLHF
.	TRBV5-1	TRBJ2-2	few	TGCGCCAGCAGCATAAACCTCAACGCCGGGGAGCTGTTTTTT	CASSINLNAGELFF
.	TRBV4-1	TRBJ2-3	.	TGCGCCAGCAGACAAACTAGCCGGAGAGCAGATACGCAGTATTTT	CASRQTSRRADTQYF
TRBD2	TRBV3-1	TRBJ2-1	many	TGTGCCAGCAGCTCGAGGACTAGCAGGTCCGAGCAGTTCTTC	CASSSRTSRSEQFF
.	TRBV4-1	TRBJ1-4	many	TGCGCCAGCAGCCAACCATCCGGAGGGCGCCGGGGTAGGGAAAAACTGTTTTTT	CASSQPSGGRRGREKLFF
TRBD2	TRBV20-1	TRBJ2-1	many	TGCAGTGCTCGCCGTGGAGCGGGGGCCGGGGATGAGCAGTTCTTC	CSARRGAGAGDEQFF
TRBD1	TRBV5-1	TRBJ2-3	many	TGCGCCAGCAGCCTCGACAGGGGGGATACGCAGTATTTT	CASSLDRGDTQYF
.	TRBV10-3	TRBJ1-4	many	TGTGCCATCAGTGAGTCGAGCAGGAACGGCGAAAAACTGTTTTTT	CAISESSRNGEKLFF
.	TRBV5-1	TRBJ1-3	many	TGCGCCAGCAGCTTGGGAGGGCGTCCTGGAAACACCATATATTTT	CASSLGGRPGNTIYF
.	TRBV9	TRBJ2-6	many	TGTGCCAGCAGCGCATTAAGTGGGGAAGCTGGGGCCAACGTCCTGACTTTC	CASSALSGEAGANVLTF
.	TRBV7-2	TRBJ2-6	many	TGTGCCAGCAGCTTTACCAACGTCCTGACTTTC	CASSFTNVLTF
.	TRBV7-2	TRBJ1-5	few	TGTGCCAGCAGCTTATTTTTGGGTATGCCCCAGAATTTT	CASSLFLGMPQNF
.	TRBV3-1	TRBJ1-2	many	TGTGCCAGCAGCCAAGAAGCGGCCCCAGCTAACTATGGCTACACCTTC	CASSQEAAPANYGYTF
.	TRBV3-1	TRBJ2-1	many	TGTGCCAGCAGCCGAGCGGGCAATGAGCAGTTCTTC	CASSRAGNEQFF
TRBD1	TRBV15	TRBJ1-4	many	TGTGCCACCCGCGGGACAGATTTTCCGAATGAAAAACTGTTTTTT	CATRGTDFPNEKLFF
.	TRBV7-9	TRBJ2-3	.	TGTGCCAGCAGTATGGAAACGCAGTATTTT	CASSMETQYF
TRBD1	TRBV12-3/TRBV12-4	TRBJ2-2	many	TGTGCCAGCGATAGGGGGCAGAAGACCGGGGAGCTGTTTTTT	CASDRGQKTGELFF
.	TRBV20-1	TRBJ2-3	many	TGCAGTGCTAAGAGCCCAAGCACAGATACGCAGTATTTT	CSAKSPSTDTQYF
.	TRBV9	TRBJ2-3	few	TGTGCCAGCAGCGTAATGCAGGGACCAGATACGCAGTATTTT	CASSVMQGPDTQYF
.	TRBV20-1	TRBJ1-1	many	TGCAGTGCTAGACGGACTGAAGCTTTCTTT	CSARRTEAFF
.	TRBV20-1	TRBJ1-1	many	TGCAGTGCTAGAGAGGCGGCGGCAAACACTGAAGCTTTCTTT	CSAREAAANTEAFF
.	TRBV5-8	TRBJ1-5	many	TGTGCCAGCAGCTTGACGGGGAGAGGTAATCAGCCCCAGCATTTT	CASSLTGRGNQPQHF
.	TRBV10-3	TRBJ2-7	many	TGTGCCATCAGTGGGCAGTACGAGCAGTACTTC	CAISGQYEQYF
.	TRBV27	TRBJ2-1	many	TGTGCCAGCAGTTTTGAGGTTACGGGTTCCTACAATGAGCAGTTCTTC	CASSFEVTGSYNEQFF
.	TRBV9	TRBJ1-1	many	TGTGCCAGCAGCGTACCTGGGACCGTAAACACTGAAGCTTTCTTT	CASSVPGTVNTEAFF
TRBD1	TRBV12-3/TRBV12-4	TRBJ1-2	many	TGTGCCAGCAGTCTCCGGGACAGCAGTTATGGCTACACCTTC	CASSLRDSSYGYTF
TRBD1	TRBV10-3	TRBJ2-1	many	TGTGCCATCAGTGGACAGGGGGGTTCCTACAATGAGCAGTTCTTC	CAISGQGGSYNEQFF
.	TRBV4-1	TRBJ1-1	many	TGCGCCAGCAGCCAACTCTACAGAGGGAACACTGAAGCTTTCTTT	CASSQLYRGNTEAFF
.	TRBV29-1	TRBJ2-7	many	TGCAGCGTAGTCCGAACAGCCATCTCCGAGCAGTACTTC	CSVVRTAISEQYF
TRBD1	TRBV20-1	TRBJ1-5	many	TGCAGTGCCACAGACAGGGGCAGCCCCCAGCATTTT	CSATDRGSPQHF
.	TRBV7-3	TRBJ2-3	many	TGTGCCAGCAGCTTAACGTTAAATCACATAGATACGCAGTATTTT	CASSLTLNHIDTQYF
.	TRBV6-2/TRBV6-3	TRBJ2-1	medium-sized	TGTGCCAGCAGTACAAATCCGGGACAAGGGGCCCGGGGGTTCGGGTACAATGAGCAGTTCTTC	CASSTNPGQGARGFGYNEQFF
.	TRBV10-3	TRBJ2-2	.	TGTGCCATCAGGGCGGATTGGGGCGGGGAGCTGTTTTTT	CAIRADWGGELFF